This TCR beta chain was identified in a study of T-cell reconstitution after alpha-beta-depleted transplantation in children. V lost 0 bases, J lost 3 bases, and 13 bases lay in between. The CDR3 extends over 16 amino acids. The germline V gene encodes CDR1 SGHKS and CDR2 YYEKEE (reference sequence). Library preparation (for TCRbeta) was performed with unique molecular identifiers. One entry per CDR3 protein results from TCRdb running MiXCR on the PCR reads. The data contain approximately 520,000 distinct CDR3 sequences, roughly 33% of them seen just once; the ten biggest clones take up roughly 2.5%.

The sequencing used PBMCs from the stem cell graft donor, collected from the stem cell graft. The chain has TRBV5-5 and TRBJ2-1, with TRBD2 as a possible D gene (5 bases). The sequence derives from a human donor who donated a stem cell graft to a child with aplastic anemia. Here the CDR3 reads CASSLEHGGFYNEQFF. The CDR3 DNA follows: TGTGCCAGCAGCTTGGAGCACGGCGGGTTCTACAATGAGCAGTTCTTC.